Reported below is one T cell receptor beta chain. In its sample, this clonotype was seen a few times. The antigen it recognizes is unknown. Base qualities are not at hand, and no much larger clone is one base apart. This sample was taken from a study of CD8 T cells in ankylosing spondylitis (dated 2017 in TCRdb). About the investigation overall: To find TCR variants linked to disease, the study profiled T cell receptor beta repertoires in ankylosing spondylitis patients and healthy donors. The full study cohort comprised 25 ankylosing spondylitis patients and roughly 100 healthy donors. Samples of peripheral blood were taken, and for ankylosing spondylitis patients, synovial fluid was collected as well.

What the research found in general, with its limitations: A TCR beta motif of seven or eight highly homologous amino acid variants appeared characteristic of blood from ankylosing spondylitis patients. Some motif variants had previously been reported in the synovial fluid and blood of reactive arthritis patients, which suggests shared mechanisms of disease initiation. The disease-linked clones were reported as significantly enriched in matched synovial fluid samples from ankylosing spondylitis patients. A CD8+ phenotype was shown by the disease-linked clones, which were found at relatively low frequencies in peripheral blood.

The instrument was an Illumina HiSeq 2500. Quantitative 5'-RACE with molecular barcodes was used to prepare TCR beta libraries. In the source study's methods: A new computational method based on a probabilistic model of VDJ rearrangement was used to identify disease-linked TCR variants. TCRdb's own reprocessing of the public reads used fastp at Q25 and MiXCR and kept productive beta chains. Each CDR3 protein gets just one entry, which takes the most common genes and DNA from the rows behind it. The V and J calls follow TCRdb's processing rather than the paper's. Here the sample has roughly 230,000 distinct CDR3 sequences; 18% occur a single time. Approximately 32% of the sample is held by the ten biggest clonotypes. The CDR3 has 15 amino acids, counting the end cysteine and phenylalanine. Of all the DNA, just the CDR3 is kept, 45 bases in frame from base 1. According to the germline V gene, CDR1 reads SGHDN and CDR2 reads FVKESK. The trim is 3 bases for V and 0 bases for J, with a gap of 9 bases between the germline ends.

This chain joins TRBV14 to TRBJ2-1, with the D gene not confidently named. This sequence originates from a male donor with ankylosing spondylitis or in good health (not recorded which). Sequencing was carried out using blood, either unsorted or a sorted T cell fraction (not recorded which). The CDR3 corresponds to CASSQLSSSYNEQFF. The nucleotide sequence reads as follows: TGTGCCAGCAGCCAGCTCTCCAGCTCCTACAATGAGCAGTTCTTC. The reference TRBV14 and TRBJ2-1 proteins fill in what lies around the CDR3, so the full variable domain reads EAGVTQFPSHSVIEKGQTVTLRCDPISGHDNLYWYRRVMGKEIKFLLHFVKESKQDESGMPNNRFLAERTGGTYSTLKVQPAELEDSGVYFCASSQLSSSYNEQFFGPGTRLTVL.